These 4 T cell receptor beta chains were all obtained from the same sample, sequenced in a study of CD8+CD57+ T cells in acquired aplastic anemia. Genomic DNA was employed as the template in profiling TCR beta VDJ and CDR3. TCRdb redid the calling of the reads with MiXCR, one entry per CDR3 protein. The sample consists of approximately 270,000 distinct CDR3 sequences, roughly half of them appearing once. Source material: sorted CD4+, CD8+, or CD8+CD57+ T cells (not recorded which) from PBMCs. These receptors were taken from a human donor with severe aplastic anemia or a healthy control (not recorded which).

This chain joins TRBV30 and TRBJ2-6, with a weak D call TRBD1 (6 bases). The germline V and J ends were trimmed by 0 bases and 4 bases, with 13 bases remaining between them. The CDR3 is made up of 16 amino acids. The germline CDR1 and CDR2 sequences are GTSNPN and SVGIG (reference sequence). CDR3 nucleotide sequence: TGTGCCTGGAGTGTTACCGGGACAACGGGGGCCAACGTCCTGACTTTC. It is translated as CAWSVTGTTGANVLTF.

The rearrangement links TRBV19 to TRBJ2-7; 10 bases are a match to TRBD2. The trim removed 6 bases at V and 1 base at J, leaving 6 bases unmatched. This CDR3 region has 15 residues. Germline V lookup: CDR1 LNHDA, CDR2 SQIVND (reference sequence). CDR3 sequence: CASSPSSGGSYEQYF. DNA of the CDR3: TGTGCCAGTAGCCCCTCTAGCGGGGGTTCCTACGAGCAGTACTTC.

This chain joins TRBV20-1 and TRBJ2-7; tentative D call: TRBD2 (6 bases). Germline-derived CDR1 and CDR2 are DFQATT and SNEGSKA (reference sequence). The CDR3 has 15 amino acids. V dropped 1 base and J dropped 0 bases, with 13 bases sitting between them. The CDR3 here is CSARGLSGSSYEQYF. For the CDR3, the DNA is TGCAGTGCTAGAGGCCTTAGCGGTAGCTCCTACGAGCAGTACTTC.

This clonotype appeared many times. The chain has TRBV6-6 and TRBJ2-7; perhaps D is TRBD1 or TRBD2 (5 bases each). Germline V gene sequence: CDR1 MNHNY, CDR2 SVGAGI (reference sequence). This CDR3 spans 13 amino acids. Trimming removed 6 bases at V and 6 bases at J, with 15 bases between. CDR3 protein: CASRAPGRSEQYF. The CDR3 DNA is TGTGCCAGCAGAGCTCCGGGACGAAGCGAGCAGTACTTC.